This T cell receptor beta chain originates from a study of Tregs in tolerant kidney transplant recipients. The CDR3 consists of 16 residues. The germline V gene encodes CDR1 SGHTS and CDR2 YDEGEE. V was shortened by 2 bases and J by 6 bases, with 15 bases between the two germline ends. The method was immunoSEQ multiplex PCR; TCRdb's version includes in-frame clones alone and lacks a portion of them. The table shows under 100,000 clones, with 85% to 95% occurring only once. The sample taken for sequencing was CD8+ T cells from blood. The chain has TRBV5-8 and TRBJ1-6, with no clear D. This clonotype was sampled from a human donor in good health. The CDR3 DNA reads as TGTGCCAGCAGCTTTGAGATATGGAGTGGTAATTCACCCCTCCACTTT. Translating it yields CASSFEIWSGNSPLHF. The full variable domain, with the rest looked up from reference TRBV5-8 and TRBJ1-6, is EAGVTQSPTHLIKTRGQQATLRCSPISGHTSVYWYQQALGLGLQFLLWYDEGEERNRGNFPPRFSGRQFPNYSSELNVNALELEDSALYLCASSFEIWSGNSPLHFGNGTRLTVT.